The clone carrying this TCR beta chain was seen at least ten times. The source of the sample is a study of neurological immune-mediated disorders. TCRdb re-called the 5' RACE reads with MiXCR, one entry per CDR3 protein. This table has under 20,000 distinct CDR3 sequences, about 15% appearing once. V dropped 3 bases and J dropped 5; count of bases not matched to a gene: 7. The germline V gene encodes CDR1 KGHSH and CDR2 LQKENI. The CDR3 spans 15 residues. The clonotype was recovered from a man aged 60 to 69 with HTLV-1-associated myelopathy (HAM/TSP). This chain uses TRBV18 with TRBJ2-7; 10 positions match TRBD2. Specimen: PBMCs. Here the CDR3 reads CASSPPRTSGDEQYF. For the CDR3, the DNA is TGTGCCAGCTCACCCCCACGGACTAGCGGAGACGAGCAGTACTTC.